This TCR beta chain was sequenced for a study of T-cell reconstitution after alpha-beta-depleted transplantation in children. Germline lookup yields CDR1 MNHEY and CDR2 SMNVEV (reference sequence). Trimming shortened V by 7 bases and J by 3 bases, and 13 bases separated the two germline ends. This CDR3 region has 13 residues. This clonotype was counted between two and nine times. Unique molecular identifiers were used in preparing the TCRbeta library. TCRdb recomputed calls from the PCR reads with MiXCR, one row per CDR3 protein. The sample yields a few hundred thousand distinct CDR3 sequences, 13% seen once.

The sequencing here drew on PBMCs, mostly from graft donor cells, taken 360 days after TCRalphabeta/CD19-depleted stem cell transplant. J is TRBJ2-7 and V is TRBV27; TRBD2 is a possible D gene (6 bases). The sequence derives from a male patient younger than 18 who had a stem cell transplant for acute myeloid leukemia, so the T cells may come from the graft donor. DNA of the CDR3: TGTGCCAGCACTAGCGCCGTCCACTACGAGCAGTACTTC. It is translated as CASTSAVHYEQYF.